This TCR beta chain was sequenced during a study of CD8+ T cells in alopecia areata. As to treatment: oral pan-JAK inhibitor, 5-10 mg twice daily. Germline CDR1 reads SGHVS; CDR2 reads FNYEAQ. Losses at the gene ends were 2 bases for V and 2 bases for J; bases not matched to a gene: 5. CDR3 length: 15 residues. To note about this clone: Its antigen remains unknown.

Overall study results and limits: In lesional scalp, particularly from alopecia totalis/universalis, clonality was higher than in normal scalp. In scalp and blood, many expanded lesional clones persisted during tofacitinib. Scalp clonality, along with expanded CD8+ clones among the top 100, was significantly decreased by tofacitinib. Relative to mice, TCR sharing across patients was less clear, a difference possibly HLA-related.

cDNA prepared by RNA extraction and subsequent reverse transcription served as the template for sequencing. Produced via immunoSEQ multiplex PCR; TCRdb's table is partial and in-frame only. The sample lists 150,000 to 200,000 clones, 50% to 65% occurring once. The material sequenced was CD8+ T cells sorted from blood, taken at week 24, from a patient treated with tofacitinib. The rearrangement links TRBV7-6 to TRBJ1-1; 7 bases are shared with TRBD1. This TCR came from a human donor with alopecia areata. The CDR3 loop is CASSLNQGDNTEAFF. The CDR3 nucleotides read TGTGCCAGCAGCTTAAACCAGGGGGATAACACTGAAGCTTTCTTT.